A selection of T cell receptor beta chains follows, all from one sample in a study of tumor-infiltrating lymphocytes in oesophageal squamous cell carcinoma. TCRdb reprocessed the PCR reads via MiXCR and lists one record per CDR3 protein. Here the sample spans 20,000 to 25,000 distinct CDR3 sequences, under 35% being singletons. The sequenced material came from esophageal tumor tissue. The receptor source for this set is a female donor with esophageal squamous cell carcinoma. Each CDR3 is given with its conserved first and last residue. The D gene is left open where the match is weak. Only some rows state a clone size, as once, few, many or a class for expanded clones.

J gene	D gene	V gene	clone size	CDR3 DNA	CDR3 protein
TRBJ2-7	NA	TRBV24-1	NA	TGTGCCACCAGTGATGCCGGGACGACCTACGAGCAGTACTTC	CATSDAGTTYEQYF
TRBJ2-3	TRBD2	TRBV6-8	NA	TGTGCCAGCAGTTTTGGACTAGCGGGAGTGGATACGCAGTATTTT	CASSFGLAGVDTQYF
TRBJ1-2	NA	TRBV7-9	NA	TGTGCCAGCAGCTCAATGGGGGCCTTTGGCTACACCTTC	CASSSMGAFGYTF
TRBJ1-1	NA	TRBV15	NA	TGTGCCACCAGCGGAAGGGACAACGCGAACACTGAAGCTTTCTTT	CATSGRDNANTEAFF
TRBJ1-1	TRBD1	TRBV7-9	many	TGTGCCAGCAGCACTGGGACAGGGAACACTGAAGCTTTCTTT	CASSTGTGNTEAFF
TRBJ1-1	NA	TRBV6-2/TRBV6-3	few	TGTGCCAGCAGTTACACGGGGGCCGGCACTGAAGCTTTCTTT	CASSYTGAGTEAFF
TRBJ2-5	NA	TRBV28	many	TGTGCCAGCCTCTCTCCCCCCGGCAACAAGAGGGCCCAGTACTTC	CASLSPPGNKRAQYF
TRBJ2-7	NA	TRBV7-2	many	TGTGCCAGCAGCCCCTTCGAGGGGGGGCCGTACGAGCAGTACTTC	CASSPFEGGPYEQYF
TRBJ2-3	TRBD2	TRBV12-5	NA	TGTGCTAGTGGTTTGGTTCCTAGCGGACTCACAGATACGCAGTATTTT	CASGLVPSGLTDTQYF
TRBJ2-1	NA	TRBV24-1	many	TGTGCCACCAGTGAACCCACCGCCAGGCACAATGAGCAGTTCTTC	CATSEPTARHNEQFF
TRBJ2-3	NA	TRBV7-2	NA	TGTGCCAGCAGCTTAGCTAGGGAGGATACACAGTATTTT	CASSLAREDTQYF
TRBJ2-7	TRBD2	TRBV6-2/TRBV6-3	NA	TGTGCCAGCACCCCAACACTAGCGGACCCCTACGAGCAGTACTTC	CASTPTLADPYEQYF
TRBJ2-5	TRBD2	TRBV7-6	NA	TGTGCTAGCAGCGTAGGACTAGCGGGAGAGACCCAGTACTTC	CASSVGLAGETQYF
TRBJ1-4	TRBD1	TRBV27	many	TGTGCCAGCAGTCAGGACAGGGGGGATGAAAAACTGTTTTTT	CASSQDRGDEKLFF
TRBJ1-2	TRBD1	TRBV7-9	large	TGTGCCAGCGGACAGGGGGGAAACTATGGCTACACCTTC	CASGQGGNYGYTF
TRBJ2-1	TRBD2	TRBV7-9	NA	TGTGCCAGCAGCCCCCGGACTAGCGGGGACTACAATGAGCAGTTCTTC	CASSPRTSGDYNEQFF
TRBJ2-3	NA	TRBV2	many	TGTGCCAGCAGTGAAAACGGGAGAGACACAGATACGCAGTATTTT	CASSENGRDTDTQYF
TRBJ2-1	NA	TRBV18	few	TGTGCCAGCTCACTCGGGCGGTCCAATGAGCAGTTCTTC	CASSLGRSNEQFF
TRBJ1-2	NA	TRBV20-1	few	TGCAGTGCTCCAACTCTGGGCCCGAGTCCCCTTTATGGCTACACCTTC	CSAPTLGPSPLYGYTF
TRBJ1-2	TRBD1	TRBV27	NA	TGTGCCAGCAGTTTCCTATTAAACCGGGACAGGGAAATTTTCGTCGGCTACACCTTC	CASSFLLNRDREIFVGYTF
TRBJ2-1	TRBD2	TRBV4-1	many	TGCGCCAGCAGCGTTCTTCGCGGGAGAGAGGATGAGCAGTTCTTC	CASSVLRGREDEQFF
TRBJ2-5	TRBD1	TRBV12-3/TRBV12-4	many	TGTGCCAGCAGTTTTGGCCAGGGGGCCAAAGAGACCCAGTACTTC	CASSFGQGAKETQYF
TRBJ1-1	TRBD1	TRBV28	NA	TGTGCCAGCAGCCGACAGGGCTTCACTGAAGCTTTCTTT	CASSRQGFTEAFF
TRBJ2-1	TRBD2	TRBV5-4	many	TGTGCCAGCAGCGCTCGGGTAGCGGGAGGCTATGAGCAGTTCTTC	CASSARVAGGYEQFF
TRBJ1-5	TRBD1	TRBV6-1	NA	TGTGCCAGCAGTCGGACAGGGGGTAATCAGCCCCAGCATTTT	CASSRTGGNQPQHF
TRBJ2-7	TRBD1	TRBV7-3	medium-sized	TGTGCCAGCAGCCTGACAGGGGGGGGGGAGCAGTACTTC	CASSLTGGGEQYF
TRBJ2-3	NA	TRBV7-3	many	TGTGCCAGCAGCAAAGACATTGGTACGCAGTATTTT	CASSKDIGTQYF
TRBJ2-7	NA	TRBV11-2	medium-sized	TGTGCCAGCAGCTTCGGACCACTAGACGAGCAGTACTTC	CASSFGPLDEQYF
TRBJ2-6	NA	TRBV7-3	many	TGTGCCAGCAGCTCCACGACTTTC	CASSSTTF
TRBJ2-7	NA	TRBV7-2	NA	TGTGCCAGCAGCTTAGGGCAATACGAGCAGTACTTC	CASSLGQYEQYF
TRBJ2-7	NA	TRBV12-5	many	TGTGCTAGTGGTTTGGCCTCCCAGGGCCCGTGCTCCTACGAGCAGTACTTC	CASGLASQGPCSYEQYF
TRBJ1-2	TRBD1	TRBV11-2	NA	TGTGCCAGCAGCTCTACAGGGGGTTTCAACTATGGCTACACCTTC	CASSSTGGFNYGYTF
TRBJ1-1	NA	TRBV9	NA	TGTGCCAGCAGCGTTCGGGCGTTGAACACTGAAGCTTTCTTT	CASSVRALNTEAFF